This T cell receptor beta chain originates from a study of CD4 T cells in relation to SARS-CoV-2 and coronaviruses. The unexposed donors gave CD4+ T cells in about 2011-2018, prior to COVID-19. Naive and memory CD4+ T cell DNA was deep-sequenced without culture. Some clones are missing from TCRdb's copy, which holds only in-frame ones; the method was immunoSEQ multiplex PCR. The sample consists of around 70,000 clones, about 90% of them appearing once. For this clone: Its antigen remains unknown.

The trim removed 3 bases at V and 0 bases at J, leaving 1 base unmatched. There are 16 residues in the CDR3. CDR1 KGHDR and CDR2 SFDVKD come from the germline V gene. Study-wide points: Crossreactivity was assessed only for spike protein, not other viral proteins. The assay detects memory recall responses, not culture-primed primary responses.

Sequencing was carried out using memory CD4+ T cells from PBMCs. This TCR came from a human donor in good health. The chain links TRBV24-1 to TRBJ2-1, with TRBD2 matching over 10 bases. CDR3 residues: CATSDVAGGSYNEQFF. The DNA of the CDR3 is TGTGCCACCAGTGATGTAGCGGGGGGCTCCTACAATGAGCAGTTCTTC.